The T cell receptor beta chain described here comes from a study of Tregs in tolerant kidney transplant recipients (dated by TCRdb to the late 2010s). Context from the whole study: The study applied TCRbeta sequencing to find donor-specific regulatory T cells before combined kidney and bone marrow transplantation and then followed those same cells after transplant. TCRbeta repertoire sequencing was used in 3 healthy controls to compare several methods for expanding Tregs specific for an allogeneic donor.

Thawed PBMCs were FACS-sorted into unstimulated Tregs (CD4+CD25+CD127-), CD4+ non-Tregs (CD4+CD25-), CD4 cells and CD8 cells. Thawed PBMCs were rested overnight at 37 degrees C with about 200 IU/ml IL-2 before Treg sorting. Blood from healthy controls was obtained either as purchased buffy coats or from healthy volunteers. Healthy control blood was processed to PBMCs by Ficoll density gradient and cryopreserved, and patient PBMCs were collected before and after transplant. Broad study findings and their caveats: Expanding Tregs with activated donor B cells appeared to identify the most biologically relevant and donor-specific TCRbeta repertoire. The study was limited by small patient numbers, and the findings need validation in larger populations and under other immunosuppression protocols. Biological reproducibility was not directly assessed, although technical replication error appeared to be minimal.

A single count supports this clone. The antigen this receptor binds is unknown. No much larger clone exists at a distance of one base, and base qualities are not known. The CDR3 holds 15 amino acids from the cysteine to the phenylalanine. Only CDR3 DNA remains: 45 bases, in frame from the first base. CDR1 and CDR2 are read off the germline V gene as SGHVS and FNYEAQ. V sheds 3 bases and J sheds 6 bases, leaving 12 bases between their ends. For TCRbeta CDR3 sequencing, genomic DNA from the sorted cells was extracted using the QIAGEN DNeasy Blood and Tissue Kit. High-throughput TCRbeta CDR3 sequencing, including PCR amplification with bias correction and internal controls, was performed commercially through immunoSEQ. The original pipeline was this. Unique productive TCRbeta sequences were defined by CDR3 nucleotide sequence where primers matched, otherwise by CDR3 amino acid sequence with Vbeta and Jbeta genes. To correct for sorting error, sequences found in more than one sorted population at a frequency ratio of 2:1 or less were discarded, and the remaining shared sequences were assigned to the population with the higher frequency. A sequence counted as donor-reactive if, in CFSE-low cells, the sequence had a frequency of at least 0.01% and was expanded at least 5-fold compared with unstimulated cells. Repertoire divergence was quantified by Jensen-Shannon divergence calculated from the top 100 TCRbeta sequences ranked by frequency. When a sample had multiple sequencing runs, each run was corrected for sorting error separately and the runs were then pooled. TCRdb provides this immuneACCESS table in a form limited to in-frame rearrangements. Some clones are lacking; in checked studies, under half of them reflect an unresolved V gene, and why the rest are absent is not known. The V and J calls and clone size come from that table; D and trimming were worked out from the DNA. In this sample the table shows 50,000 or so clones, 75% to 95% of which occur a single time. The leading ten clones occupy around 0.7% of the sample.

This clonotype was sampled from a human donor in good health. Sequencing used Tregs from blood. The chain employs TRBV7-6 and TRBJ1-6; confidence is insufficient to name the D gene. The DNA is TGTGCCAGCAGCTTCGACCCCAGAGTTAATTCACCCCTCCACTTT. It is translated as CASSFDPRVNSPLHF.